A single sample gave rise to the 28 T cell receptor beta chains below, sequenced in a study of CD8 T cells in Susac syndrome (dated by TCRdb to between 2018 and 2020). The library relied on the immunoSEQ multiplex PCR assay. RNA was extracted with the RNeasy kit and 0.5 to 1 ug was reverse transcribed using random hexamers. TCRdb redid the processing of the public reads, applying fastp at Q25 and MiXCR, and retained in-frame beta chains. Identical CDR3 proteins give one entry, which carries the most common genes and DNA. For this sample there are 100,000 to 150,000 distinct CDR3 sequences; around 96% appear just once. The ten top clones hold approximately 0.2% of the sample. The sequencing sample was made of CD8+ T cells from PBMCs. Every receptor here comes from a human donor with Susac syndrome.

DNA of the CDR3: TGTGCCAGCAGCGCAAGCGGGAACGGCAATGAGCAGTTCTTC. The encoded protein is CASSASGNGNEQFF. This chain connects TRBV9 to TRBJ2-1; 7 nucleotides match TRBD2. The J segment lost 6 bases and the V segment lost 3 bases, leaving 6 bases of the junction unmatched. CDR1 and CDR2 from the germline V gene are SGDLS and YYNGEE. The CDR3 runs to 14 residues.

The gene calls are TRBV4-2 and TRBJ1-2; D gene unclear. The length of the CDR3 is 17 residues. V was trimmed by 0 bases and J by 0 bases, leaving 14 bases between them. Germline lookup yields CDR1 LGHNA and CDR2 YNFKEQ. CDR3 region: CASSQEIGREANYGYTF. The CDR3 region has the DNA TGTGCCAGCAGCCAAGAAATCGGAAGAGAAGCTAACTATGGCTACACCTTC.

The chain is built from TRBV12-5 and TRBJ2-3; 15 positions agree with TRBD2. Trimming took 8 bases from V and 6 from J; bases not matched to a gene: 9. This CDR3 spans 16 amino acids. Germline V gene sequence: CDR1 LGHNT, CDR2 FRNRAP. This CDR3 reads CASLGLAGGKWDTQYF. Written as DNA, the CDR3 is TGTGCTAGTTTGGGACTAGCGGGAGGAAAATGGGATACGCAGTATTTT.

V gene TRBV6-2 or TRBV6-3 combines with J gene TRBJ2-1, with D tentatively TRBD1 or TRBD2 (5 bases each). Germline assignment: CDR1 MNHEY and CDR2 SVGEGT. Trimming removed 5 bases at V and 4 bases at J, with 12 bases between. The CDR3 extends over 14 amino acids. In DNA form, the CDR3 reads TGTGCCAGCAGTAACCGGGGCGGATACAATGAGCAGTTCTTC. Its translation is CASSNRGGYNEQFF.

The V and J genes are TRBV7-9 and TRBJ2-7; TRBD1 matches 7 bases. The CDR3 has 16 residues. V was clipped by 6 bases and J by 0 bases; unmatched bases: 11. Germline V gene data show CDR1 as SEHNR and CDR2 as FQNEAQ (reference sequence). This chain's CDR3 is CASSPDWGQSSYEQYF. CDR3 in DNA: TGTGCCAGCAGTCCCGACTGGGGACAGTCCTCCTACGAGCAGTACTTC. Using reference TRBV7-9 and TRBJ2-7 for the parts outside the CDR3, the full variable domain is DTGVSQNPRHKITKRGQNVTFRCDPISEHNRLYWYRQTLGQGPEFLTYFQNEAQLEKSRLLSDRFSAERPKGSFSTLEIQRTEQGDSAMYLCASSPDWGQSSYEQYFGPGTRLTVT.

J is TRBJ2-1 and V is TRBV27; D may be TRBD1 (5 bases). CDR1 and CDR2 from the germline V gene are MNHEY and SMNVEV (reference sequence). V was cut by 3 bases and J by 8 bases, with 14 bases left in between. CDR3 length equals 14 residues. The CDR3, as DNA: TGTGCCAGCAGTTTGGGGCTATCGTTCGATGAGCAGTTCTTC. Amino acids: CASSLGLSFDEQFF.

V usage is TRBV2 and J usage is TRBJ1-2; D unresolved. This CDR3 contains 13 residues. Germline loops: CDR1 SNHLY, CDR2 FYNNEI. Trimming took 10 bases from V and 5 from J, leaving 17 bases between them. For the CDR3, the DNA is TGTGCCATTGTGGCCAATACAGAGTATGGCTACACCTTC. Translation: CAIVANTEYGYTF. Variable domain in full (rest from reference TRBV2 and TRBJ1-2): EPEVTQTPSHQVTQMGQEVILRCVPISNHLYFYWYRQILGQKVEFLVSFYNNEISEKSEIFDDQFSVERPDGSNFTLKIRSTKLEDSAMYFCAIVANTEYGYTFGSGTRLTVV.

DNA of the CDR3: TGTGCCGGAACGGGACTAGCGGTCTACAATGAGCAGTTCTTC. Its protein is CAGTGLAVYNEQFF. This chain connects TRBV30 to TRBJ2-1; TRBD2 agrees at 11 bases. Germline-derived CDR1 and CDR2 are GTSNPN and SVGIG (reference sequence). The CDR3 loop spans 14 amino acids. The J segment lost 3 bases and the V segment lost 8 bases, leaving 6 bases of the junction unmatched. Filled out from reference TRBV30 and TRBJ2-1, the complete variable domain reads SQTIHQWPATLVQPVGSPLSLECTVEGTSNPNLYWYRQAAGRGLQLLFYSVGIGQISSEVPQNLSASRPQDRQFILSSKKLLLSDSGFYLCAGTGLAVYNEQFFGPGTRLTVL.

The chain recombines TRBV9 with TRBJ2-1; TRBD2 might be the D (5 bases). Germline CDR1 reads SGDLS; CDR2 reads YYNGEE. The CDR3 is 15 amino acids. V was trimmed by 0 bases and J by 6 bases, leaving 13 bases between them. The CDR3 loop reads CASSVDFGGANEQFF. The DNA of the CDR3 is TGTGCCAGCAGCGTAGACTTCGGAGGAGCCAATGAGCAGTTCTTC. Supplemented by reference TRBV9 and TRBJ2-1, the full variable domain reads DSGVTQTPKHLITATGQRVTLRCSPRSGDLSVYWYQQSLDQGLQFLIQYYNGEERAKGNILERFSAQQFPDLHSELNLSSLELGDSALYFCASSVDFGGANEQFFGPGTRLTVL.

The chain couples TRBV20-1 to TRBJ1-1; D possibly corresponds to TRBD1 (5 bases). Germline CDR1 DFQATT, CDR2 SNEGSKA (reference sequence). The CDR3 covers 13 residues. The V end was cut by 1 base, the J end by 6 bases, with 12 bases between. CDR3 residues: CSARGDHKAEAFF. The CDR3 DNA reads TGCAGTGCTAGAGGGGACCATAAGGCTGAAGCTTTCTTT.

The DNA of the CDR3 is TGTGCCAGCAGCTTGAGGGGACAGGCGAAAGATACGCAGTATTTT. Translated: CASSLRGQAKDTQYF. The chain joins TRBV5-6 to TRBJ2-3, with 8 bases matching TRBD1. The CDR3 consists of 15 residues. Germline CDR1 is SGHDT and CDR2 is YYEEEE. V lost 1 base and J lost 5; bases outside the gene matches: 6.

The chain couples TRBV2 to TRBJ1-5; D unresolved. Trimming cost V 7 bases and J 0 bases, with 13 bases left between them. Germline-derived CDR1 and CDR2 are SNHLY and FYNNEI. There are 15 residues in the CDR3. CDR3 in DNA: TGTGCCAGCACGGAAGGAGGTTATAGCAATCAGCCCCAGCATTTT. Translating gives CASTEGGYSNQPQHF.

The CDR3 loop reads CASSRDSQETQYF. As DNA, the CDR3 is TGTGCCAGCAGCCGGGACTCCCAAGAGACCCAGTACTTC. This rearrangement joins TRBV6-1 to TRBJ2-5, with D maybe TRBD2 (6 bases). Between the trimmed V and J ends, which lost 6 bases and 1 base, there was a span of 9 bases. Per germline, CDR1 MNHNS and CDR2 SASEGT. CDR3 length: 13 amino acids.

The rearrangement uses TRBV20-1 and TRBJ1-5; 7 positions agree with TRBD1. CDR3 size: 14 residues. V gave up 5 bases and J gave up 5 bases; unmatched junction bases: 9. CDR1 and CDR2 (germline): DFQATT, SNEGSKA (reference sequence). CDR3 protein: CSAGPTGRYQPQHF. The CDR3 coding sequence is TGCAGTGCTGGGCCGACAGGGAGGTATCAGCCCCAGCATTTT.

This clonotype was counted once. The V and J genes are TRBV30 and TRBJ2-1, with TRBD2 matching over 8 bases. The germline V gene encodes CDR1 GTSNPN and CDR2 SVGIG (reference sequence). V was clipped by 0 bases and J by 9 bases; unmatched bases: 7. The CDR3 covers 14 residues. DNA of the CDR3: TGTGCCTGGAGTGTAGGAGCGGGAGCGGGTGAGCAGTTCTTC. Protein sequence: CAWSVGAGAGEQFF.

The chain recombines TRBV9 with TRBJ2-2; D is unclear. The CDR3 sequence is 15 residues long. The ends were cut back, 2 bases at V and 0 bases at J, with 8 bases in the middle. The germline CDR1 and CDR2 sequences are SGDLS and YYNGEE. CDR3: CASSVRGPNTGELFF. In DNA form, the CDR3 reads TGTGCCAGCAGCGTCCGAGGCCCGAACACCGGGGAGCTGTTTTTT.

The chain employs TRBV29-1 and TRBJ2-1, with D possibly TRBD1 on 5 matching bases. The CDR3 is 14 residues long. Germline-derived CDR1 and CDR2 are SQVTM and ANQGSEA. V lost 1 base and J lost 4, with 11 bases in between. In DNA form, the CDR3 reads TGCAGCGTTGAAGTAGGGGCCGTTTACAATGAGCAGTTCTTC. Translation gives CSVEVGAVYNEQFF.

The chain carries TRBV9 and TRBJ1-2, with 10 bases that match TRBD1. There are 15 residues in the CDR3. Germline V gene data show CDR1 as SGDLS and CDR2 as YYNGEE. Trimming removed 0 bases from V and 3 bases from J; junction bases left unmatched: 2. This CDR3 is CASSVETGGDYGYTF. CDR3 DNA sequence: TGTGCCAGCAGCGTAGAGACAGGGGGCGACTATGGCTACACCTTC.

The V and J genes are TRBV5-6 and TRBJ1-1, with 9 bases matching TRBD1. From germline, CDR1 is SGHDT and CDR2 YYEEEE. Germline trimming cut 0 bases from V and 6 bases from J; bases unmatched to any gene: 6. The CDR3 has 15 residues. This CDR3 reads CASSLDRDRVPEAFF. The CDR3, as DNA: TGTGCCAGCAGCTTGGACCGGGACAGGGTTCCTGAAGCTTTCTTT. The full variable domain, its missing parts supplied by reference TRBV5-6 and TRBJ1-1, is DAGVTQSPTHLIKTRGQQVTLRCSPKSGHDTVSWYQQALGQGPQFIFQYYEEEERQRGNFPDRFSGHQFPNYSSELNVNALLLGDSALYLCASSLDRDRVPEAFFGQGTRLTVV.

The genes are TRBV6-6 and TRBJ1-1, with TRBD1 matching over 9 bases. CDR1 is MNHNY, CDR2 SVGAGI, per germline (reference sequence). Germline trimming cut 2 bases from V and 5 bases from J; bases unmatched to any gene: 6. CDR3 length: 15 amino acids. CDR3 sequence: CASSYLWDRETEAFF. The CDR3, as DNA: TGTGCCAGCAGTTACCTCTGGGACAGGGAGACTGAAGCTTTCTTT.

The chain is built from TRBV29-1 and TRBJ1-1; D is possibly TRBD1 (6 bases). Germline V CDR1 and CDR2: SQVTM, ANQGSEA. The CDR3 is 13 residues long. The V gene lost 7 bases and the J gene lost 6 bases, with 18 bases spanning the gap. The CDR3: CSGALGAGAEAFF. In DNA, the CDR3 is TGCAGCGGGGCCTTGGGGGCGGGAGCTGAAGCTTTCTTT.

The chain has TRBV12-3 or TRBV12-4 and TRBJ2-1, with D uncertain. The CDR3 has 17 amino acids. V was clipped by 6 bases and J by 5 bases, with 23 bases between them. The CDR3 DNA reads TGTGCCAGCAGCACCCTCTTCTCATCTCCGGGCCACAATGAGCAGTTCTTC. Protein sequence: CASSTLFSSPGHNEQFF.

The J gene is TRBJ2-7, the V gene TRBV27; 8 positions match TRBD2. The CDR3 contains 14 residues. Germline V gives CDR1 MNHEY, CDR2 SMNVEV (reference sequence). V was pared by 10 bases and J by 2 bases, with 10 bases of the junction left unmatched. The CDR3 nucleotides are TGTGCCACCCAACTAGCGGTGGGACCCTACGAGCAGTACTTC. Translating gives CATQLAVGPYEQYF.

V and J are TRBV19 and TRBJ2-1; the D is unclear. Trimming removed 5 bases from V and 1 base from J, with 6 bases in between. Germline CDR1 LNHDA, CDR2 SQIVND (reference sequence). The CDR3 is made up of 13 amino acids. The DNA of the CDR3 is TGTGCCAGTAGTCTCTGGTCCTACAATGAGCAGTTCTTC. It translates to CASSLWSYNEQFF.

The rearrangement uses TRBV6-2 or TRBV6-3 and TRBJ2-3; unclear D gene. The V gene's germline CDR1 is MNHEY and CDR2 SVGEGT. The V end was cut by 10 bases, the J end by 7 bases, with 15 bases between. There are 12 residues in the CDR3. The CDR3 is CATMSMLYTQYF. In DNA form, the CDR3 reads TGTGCCACCATGAGTATGTTATATACGCAGTATTTT.

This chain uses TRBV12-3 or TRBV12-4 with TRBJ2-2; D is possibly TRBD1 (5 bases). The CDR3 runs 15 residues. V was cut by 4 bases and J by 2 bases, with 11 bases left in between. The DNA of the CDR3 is TGTGCCAGCAGTTCCCTCGACAGAAACACCGGGGAGCTGTTTTTT. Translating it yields CASSSLDRNTGELFF.

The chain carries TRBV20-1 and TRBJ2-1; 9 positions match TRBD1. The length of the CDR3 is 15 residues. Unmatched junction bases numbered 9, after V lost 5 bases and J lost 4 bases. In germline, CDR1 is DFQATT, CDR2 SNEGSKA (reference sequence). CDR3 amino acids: CSAPDRDRAYNEQFF. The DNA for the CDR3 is TGCAGTGCTCCCGACCGGGACAGGGCTTACAATGAGCAGTTCTTC.

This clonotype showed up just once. The CDR3 spells CASDLGDTQYF. CDR3 coding DNA: TGTGCCAGCGATCTCGGGGATACGCAGTATTTT. The chain combines TRBV2 with TRBJ2-3; no definite D call. Germline CDR1 SNHLY, CDR2 FYNNEI. Trimming shortened V by 8 bases and J by 6 bases, and 9 bases separated the two germline ends. This CDR3 has 11 residues.